The rows below give T cell receptor beta chains drawn from one sample of a study of blood T cell repertoires in COVID-19. Method: immunoSEQ multiplex PCR; TCRdb's copy keeps in-frame clones and lacks some. The sample holds some 150,000 clones, roughly 80% seen once. The material sequenced was peripheral blood. Every receptor here comes from a man in his sixties or seventies with acute or convalescent COVID-19. Each CDR3 is given with its conserved first and last residue. D genes are given only for firm matches. Clone size, where shown, is once, few, many, or a class for clones that have expanded.

V,D,size,J,CDR3,DNA
TRBV28,TRBD1,NA,TRBJ1-5,CASSAGLRGTGVRVGNQPQHF,TGTGCCAGCAGTGCAGGGCTCCGGGGGACAGGGGTTCGGGTGGGCAATCAGCCCCAGCATTTT
TRBV5-1,TRBD1,NA,TRBJ1-1,CASSVDRGKNTEAFF,TGCGCCAGCAGCGTCGACAGGGGGAAGAACACTGAAGCTTTCTTT
TRBV2,NA,NA,TRBJ2-4,CASSERDSRNIQYF,TGTGCCAGCAGTGAGCGGGACAGCAGAAACATTCAGTACTTC
TRBV3-1/TRBV3-2,TRBD2,NA,TRBJ2-5,CASSQDRVAGGRQETQYF,TGTGCCAGCAGCCAAGATCGGGTGGCGGGAGGGCGACAAGAGACCCAGTACTTC
TRBV7-9,TRBD1,NA,TRBJ2-7,CASSSGQTGTGGTYEQYF,TGTGCCAGCAGCTCCGGACAGACCGGGACAGGGGGGACCTACGAGCAGTACTTC
TRBV7-9,TRBD1,NA,TRBJ2-7,CASSSWTGTGIHEQYF,TGTGCCAGCAGCTCTTGGACCGGGACAGGGATACACGAGCAGTACTTC
TRBV3-1/TRBV3-2,NA,NA,TRBJ1-1,CASSQESLGRAAFF,TGTGCCAGCAGCCAAGAAAGTTTGGGGAGGGCCGCTTTCTTT
TRBV27,NA,NA,TRBJ1-1,CASSLSPQGNTEAFF,TGTGCCAGCAGTTTATCGCCACAGGGGAACACTGAAGCTTTCTTT
TRBV30,NA,NA,TRBJ1-2,CAWSVTRLFF,TGTGCCTGGAGTGTAACTCGCCTTTTCTTC
TRBV7-9,TRBD2,NA,TRBJ2-5,CASSLNPLAGGETQYF,TGTGCCAGCAGCTTAAACCCCCTAGCGGGAGGAGAGACCCAGTACTTC
TRBV5-6,TRBD2,NA,TRBJ2-1,CASRFGLAVYNEQFF,TGTGCCAGCAGGTTCGGACTAGCGGTATACAATGAGCAGTTCTTC
TRBV6-5,NA,NA,TRBJ1-3,CASSLQGRSGNTIYF,TGTGCCAGCAGTTTACAGGGTCGGTCTGGAAACACCATATATTTT
TRBV18,TRBD1,NA,TRBJ1-1,CASSPPNDRGRNTEAFF,TGTGCCAGCTCACCACCTAACGACAGGGGGCGTAACACTGAAGCTTTCTTT
TRBV28,NA,NA,TRBJ2-6,CASSLRGMGANVLTF,TGTGCCAGCAGTTTACGGGGGATGGGGGCCAACGTCCTGACTTTC
TRBV30,NA,once,TRBJ1-6,CAWTRDLKNSPLHF,TGTGCCTGGACCCGGGACTTGAAGAATTCACCCCTCCACTTT
TRBV7-2,TRBD1,few,TRBJ1-5,CASVMGQGDQPQHF,TGTGCCAGCGTAATGGGACAGGGGGATCAGCCCCAGCATTTT
TRBV7-9,NA,NA,TRBJ1-2,CASSPVGGGAFGYTF,TGTGCCAGCAGCCCCGTGGGGGGTGGGGCCTTTGGCTACACCTTC
TRBV28,NA,NA,TRBJ2-7,CASSLVGLSSYEQYF,TGTGCCAGCAGTCTGGTGGGGCTGAGCTCCTACGAGCAGTACTTC
TRBV28,NA,NA,TRBJ2-5,CATLQETQYF,TGTGCCACCTTACAAGAGACCCAGTACTTC
TRBV28,NA,NA,TRBJ2-1,CASSLSDTYNEQFF,TGTGCCAGCAGTTTATCCGACACCTACAATGAGCAGTTCTTC
TRBV28,NA,once,TRBJ1-3,CASRLQGGNTIYF,TGTGCCAGCAGGCTACAGGGTGGAAACACCATATATTTT
TRBV6-6,NA,NA,TRBJ2-5,CASSYAASKETQYF,TGTGCCAGCAGTTACGCGGCAAGTAAAGAGACCCAGTACTTC
TRBV6-1,TRBD1,NA,TRBJ1-2,CASSEGTWDSGYTF,TGTGCCAGCAGTGAAGGGACTTGGGACAGTGGCTACACCTTC
TRBV5-1,TRBD2,NA,TRBJ2-1,CASSLESSGGYNEQFF,TGCGCCAGCAGCTTGGAGTCTAGCGGGGGGTACAATGAGCAGTTCTTC
TRBV7-2,TRBD1,NA,TRBJ2-7,CASSFNGQGAEEQYF,TGTGCCAGCAGCTTTAATGGACAGGGGGCGGAAGAGCAGTACTTC
TRBV28,TRBD1,NA,TRBJ1-6,CASRGGGSYNSPLHF,TGTGCCAGCAGAGGGGGCGGTTCCTATAATTCACCCCTCCACTTT
TRBV7-2,TRBD2,NA,TRBJ2-5,CASQRGALETQYF,TGTGCCAGCCAGCGGGGGGCCTTAGAGACCCAGTACTTC
TRBV5-1,NA,NA,TRBJ2-7,CASSLDLTREQYF,TGCGCCAGCAGCTTGGATTTGACACGTGAGCAGTACTTC
TRBV3-1/TRBV3-2,TRBD2,once,TRBJ2-7,CASSQESLAGGPAYEQYF,TGTGCCAGCAGCCAAGAATCCCTAGCGGGGGGGCCGGCCTACGAGCAGTACTTC
TRBV10-3,NA,NA,TRBJ1-5,CAISSQTINQPQHF,TGTGCCATCAGTTCTCAGACTATCAATCAGCCCCAGCATTTT
TRBV7-2,NA,NA,TRBJ2-2,CASIPDTSTGELFF,TGTGCCAGCATCCCTGACACCTCCACCGGGGAGCTGTTTTTT
TRBV28,TRBD1,NA,TRBJ1-4,CASSLSGTGGFLSEKLFF,TGTGCCAGCAGTTTGTCGGGGACAGGGGGCTTCCTTAGCGAAAAACTGTTTTTT
TRBV4-1,TRBD1,few,TRBJ2-7,CASSQADRAGEQYF,TGCGCCAGCAGCCAAGCTGACAGGGCCGGCGAGCAGTACTTC
TRBV28,TRBD2,NA,TRBJ2-7,CASRGREGPYEQYF,TGTGCCAGCAGAGGACGGGAGGGCCCCTACGAGCAGTACTTC
TRBV6-5,NA,NA,TRBJ1-1,CASRRGNTPNTEAFF,TGTGCCAGCCGCAGGGGAAATACCCCAAACACTGAAGCTTTCTTT
TRBV7-7,NA,NA,TRBJ2-5,CASSLSPGDRTQYF,TGTGCTAGCAGCTTAAGTCCAGGGGATAGGACCCAGTACTTC
TRBV24-1,NA,NA,TRBJ2-2,CATSDLRGEAGELFF,TGTGCCACCAGTGATTTGCGGGGTGAGGCCGGGGAGCTGTTTTTT
TRBV10-1,NA,NA,TRBJ1-1,CASRSDTEAFF,TGCGCCAGCAGATCAGACACTGAAGCTTTCTTT
TRBV7-8,NA,NA,TRBJ2-3,CASSLFGRVVGDTQYF,TGTGCCAGCAGCTTATTTGGCAGGGTGGTTGGAGATACGCAGTATTTT
TRBV6-6,TRBD1,few,TRBJ1-4,CASSTARQGGEKLFF,TGTGCCAGCAGTACTGCCAGACAGGGAGGTGAAAAACTGTTTTTT
TRBV6-5,NA,NA,TRBJ1-5,CASSPTGINQPQHF,TGTGCCAGCAGCCCAACAGGGATCAATCAGCCCCAGCATTTT
TRBV18,NA,NA,TRBJ2-7,CASSPPSQAYEQYF,TGTGCCAGCTCACCTCCGTCCCAGGCCTACGAGCAGTACTTC
TRBV19,TRBD1,NA,TRBJ1-3,CASSRGRMDGPSRSAGNTIYF,TGTGCCAGTTCCAGGGGGCGCATGGATGGTCCTTCTAGGAGTGCTGGAAACACCATATATTTT
TRBV18,NA,once,TRBJ2-7,CASSPGRNSYEQYF,TGTGCCAGCTCACCGGGCAGAAACTCCTACGAGCAGTACTTC
TRBV6-6,NA,NA,TRBJ2-3,CASSPGLRSDTQYF,TGTGCCAGCAGCCCAGGGTTGCGGTCAGATACGCAGTATTTT
TRBV3-1/TRBV3-2,NA,NA,TRBJ1-1,CASSQGVGRVGSEAFF,TGTGCCAGCAGCCAAGGAGTGGGCAGGGTGGGATCTGAAGCTTTCTTT
TRBV2,NA,NA,TRBJ1-5,CASSSQSPSNQPQHF,TGTGCCAGCAGTTCACAGTCCCCTAGCAATCAGCCCCAGCATTTT
TRBV5-1,NA,NA,TRBJ1-2,CASSLGQANYGYTF,TGCGCCAGCAGCTTGGGCCAGGCTAACTATGGCTACACCTTC
TRBV28,TRBD1,NA,TRBJ1-1,CASFSLHRGPTEAFF,TGTGCCAGCTTTTCCCTTCACAGGGGGCCCACTGAAGCTTTCTTT
TRBV9,TRBD1,NA,TRBJ1-4,CASSVGETGGREKLFF,TGTGCCAGCAGCGTAGGGGAGACAGGGGGACGAGAAAAACTGTTTTTT
TRBV11-3,NA,NA,TRBJ2-1,CASSSRGGGEQFF,TGTGCCAGCAGCTCTCGGGGAGGCGGTGAGCAGTTCTTC
TRBV9,NA,NA,TRBJ1-1,CASSREPRGNTEAFF,TGTGCCAGCAGCCGAGAACCACGGGGGAACACTGAAGCTTTCTTT
TRBV28,NA,NA,TRBJ2-5,CASSPRLGDQETQYF,TGTGCCAGCAGCCCCAGGTTGGGAGACCAAGAGACCCAGTACTTC
TRBV27,NA,few,TRBJ1-5,CASRGTHAGINQPQHF,TGTGCCAGCAGGGGGACACACGCTGGGATAAATCAGCCCCAGCATTTT
TRBV25-1,NA,NA,TRBJ1-2,CASSATGGGYGYTF,TGTGCCAGCAGCGCGACCGGGGGTGGCTATGGCTACACCTTC
TRBV6-5,NA,NA,TRBJ1-3,CASSYSRRGGNTIYF,TGTGCCAGCAGTTACTCAAGGAGGGGTGGAAACACCATATATTTT
TRBV5-1,TRBD2,NA,TRBJ2-3,CASSLAARTPTSGGSDTQYF,TGCGCCAGCAGCTTGGCCGCGAGGACACCTACTAGCGGGGGGTCGGATACGCAGTATTTT